These 18 T cell receptor beta chains were sequenced from one sample in a study of shared clonotypes between healthy human individuals. Data came from immunoSEQ multiplex PCR; TCRdb stores just in-frame clones and leaves some out. Of 850,000 to 1,200,000 clones listed, about 75% are singletons. The sequenced sample was memory CD4+ T cells sorted from blood. The subset here: CD45RA-negative fraction. The receptors originated from a man between 18 and 35 years old in good health.

As to this clone: Because it lacks the conserved phenylalanine or tryptophan at the end, this CDR3 is likely a read error. The DNA is omitted, as the CDR3 cannot be located on it reliably, and the CDR3 follows TCRdb's listing. The gene calls are TRBV20-1 and TRBJ1-4. The CDR3 length is 11 residues, termini included. Germline V CDR1 and CDR2: DFQATT, SNEGSKA (reference sequence). The CDR3 loop reads CSARAGVMCAV.

This clone was counted between two and nine times. The chain couples TRBV10-2 to TRBJ1-6, with D possibly TRBD1 on 5 matching bases. Germline V gene data show CDR1 as WSHSY and CDR2 as SAAADI. V gave up 0 bases and J gave up 9 bases, with 12 bases separating them. The CDR3 has 15 amino acids. In DNA, the CDR3 is TGCGCCAGCAGTGAGTCGGAAAAGGGACTTTCACCCCTCCACTTT. It translates to CASSESEKGLSPLHF.

The chain uses TRBV27 and TRBJ2-7, with D possibly being TRBD1 (6 bases). CDR1 and CDR2 from the germline V gene are MNHEY and SMNVEV (reference sequence). CDR3 size: 16 residues. V lost 2 bases to trimming and J lost 2 bases, with 16 bases between them. CDR3: CASSLRKGPGAYEQYF. Here the CDR3 DNA reads TGTGCCAGCAGTTTACGGAAAGGACCAGGGGCCTACGAGCAGTACTTC.

The CDR3 sequence is CASSFPGQGAYEQYF. DNA of the CDR3: TGTGCCAGCAGCTTTCCGGGACAGGGGGCGTACGAGCAGTACTTC. The V call is TRBV5-4, the J call TRBJ2-7, with 12 bases that match TRBD1. The CDR3 has 15 residues. The V gene end was trimmed by 2 bases and the J gene end by 4 bases; junction bases not matched to a gene: 4. The germline gives CDR1 SGHNT, CDR2 YYREEE (reference sequence).

The rearrangement joins TRBV4-1 to TRBJ2-2, with 10 bases matching TRBD2. In germline, CDR1 is MGHRA, CDR2 YSYEKL. V dropped 0 bases and J dropped 2; count of bases not matched to a gene: 6. This CDR3 is built from 18 residues. The CDR3 is CASSQDSGLAANTGELFF. Here the CDR3 DNA reads TGCGCCAGCAGCCAAGATTCCGGACTAGCGGCTAACACCGGGGAGCTGTTTTTT.

The chain joins TRBV4-1 to TRBJ1-4; possibly TRBD1 for D (6 bases). The CDR3 has 16 residues. CDR1 and CDR2 (germline): MGHRA, YSYEKL. Deletions cut 1 base from V and 4 bases from J, with 13 bases between. The CDR3 loop is CASSQVRGRINEKLFF. DNA of the CDR3: TGCGCCAGCAGCCAAGTCAGGGGACGGATTAATGAAAAACTGTTTTTT.

The CDR3 region has the DNA TGTGCCAGTAGTGCTCCCGCGACAGGGGTGGTGAACGAGCAGTACTTC. This sequence encodes CASSAPATGVVNEQYF. This sequence joins TRBV19 and TRBJ2-7; 8 bases are shared with TRBD1. This CDR3 contains 16 residues. Germline CDR1 and CDR2: LNHDA and SQIVND (reference sequence). Trimming at V came to 5 bases and at J to 5 bases, leaving 14 bases not matched to a gene.

The genes are TRBV25-1 and TRBJ2-7; D might be TRBD1 (5 bases). CDR3 length: 14 residues. Germline values: CDR1 MGHDK, CDR2 SYGVNS. V lost 3 bases, J lost 9 bases, and 18 bases lay in between. The CDR3 loop is CASSESPHRIGQYF. The CDR3, as DNA: TGTGCCAGCAGTGAGTCCCCTCACAGGATCGGGCAGTACTTC.

This clone was counted ten times or more. This chain connects TRBV5-6 to TRBJ2-7, with 12 nucleotides matching TRBD2. Germline V gene data show CDR1 as SGHDT and CDR2 as YYEEEE. The V and J ends lost 2 bases and 8 bases, in that order; junction bases with no gene match: 5. This CDR3 contains 14 residues. The CDR3 DNA is TGTGCCAGCAGCTTATCGGGACTAGCGGGTAAGCAGTACTTC. Protein product: CASSLSGLAGKQYF.

This clone was recorded only once. The gene calls are TRBV7-2 and TRBJ2-7, with 7 nucleotides matching TRBD1. Trimming took 2 bases from V and 10 from J; bases not matched to a gene: 14. Germline assignment: CDR1 SGHTA and CDR2 FQGNSA. The CDR3 has 15 residues. The CDR3 coding sequence is TGTGCCAGCAGCTTACAGGGGACAGAGATTGCCAGTCAGTACTTC. It codes for CASSLQGTEIASQYF.

As to this clone: A read error is possible here, since a much larger clone lies one base away. This same CDR3 is encoded by further DNA sequences in the sample. V usage is TRBV5-4 and J usage is TRBJ1-2; D remains unclear. The CDR3 loop spans 13 amino acids. The V and J ends lost 0 bases and 3 bases respectively, with 6 bases between them. CDR1 is SGHNT, CDR2 YYREEE, per germline (reference sequence). The CDR3 DNA reads TGTGCCAGCAGCTTGGAAGGGTACTATGGCTACACCTTC. Translated, it gives CASSLEGYYGYTF.

This clone came up a few times. The V gene is TRBV5-6, the J gene TRBJ2-5, with D possibly matching TRBD1 (6 bases). The CDR3 extends over 15 amino acids. Trimming stripped 2 bases from V and 2 bases from J, with 13 bases between. Germline CDR1 SGHDT, CDR2 YYEEEE. The CDR3 DNA is TGTGCCAGCAGCTTAAAGGACAGCAAACAAGAGACCCAGTACTTC. Its protein product is CASSLKDSKQETQYF. The variable domain in full, with the rest retrieved from reference TRBV5-6 and TRBJ2-5, is DAGVTQSPTHLIKTRGQQVTLRCSPKSGHDTVSWYQQALGQGPQFIFQYYEEEERQRGNFPDRFSGHQFPNYSSELNVNALLLGDSALYLCASSLKDSKQETQYFGPGTRLLVL.

CDR3 region: CASTPGTKARKSTDTQYF. The CDR3 DNA reads as TGTGCCAGCACCCCCGGGACCAAAGCACGCAAAAGCACAGATACGCAGTATTTT. The chain recombines TRBV11-2 with TRBJ2-3, with D perhaps given as TRBD1 or TRBD2 (5 bases each). The germline V and J ends were trimmed by 7 bases and 0 bases, with 23 bases remaining between them. Germline CDR1 reads SGHAT; CDR2 reads FQNNGV. The CDR3 extends over 18 amino acids.

The V and J genes are TRBV5-8 and TRBJ2-3; no clear D gene. CDR1 and CDR2 from the germline V gene are SGHTS and YDEGEE. The CDR3 has 13 amino acids. Trimming cost V 0 bases and J 6 bases, with 8 bases left between them. This CDR3 is CASSLAGFDTQYF. Here the CDR3 DNA reads TGTGCCAGCAGCTTGGCAGGATTCGATACGCAGTATTTT.

This chain links TRBV10-1 with TRBJ1-5; TRBD1 aligns across 7 bases. This CDR3 is 12 amino acids long. V was pared by 11 bases and J by 4 bases, with 5 bases of the junction left unmatched. The germline V gene has CDR1 WNHNN and CDR2 SYGVQD (reference sequence). The CDR3 spells CAGSTGNQPQHF. CDR3 in DNA: TGCGCCGGCTCGACAGGGAATCAGCCCCAGCATTTT.

The rearrangement uses TRBV5-6 and TRBJ1-2; D gene uncertain. Germline V gene lookup returns CDR1 SGHDT and CDR2 YYEEEE. V was shortened by 0 bases and J by 2 bases, with 2 bases between the two germline ends. The CDR3 sequence is 12 residues long. The CDR3 bases are TGTGCCAGCAGCTTGGCGAACTATGGCTACACCTTC. Its protein product is CASSLANYGYTF.

This chain joins TRBV9 and TRBJ2-2, with D perhaps matching TRBD1 (6 bases). Trimming pared 2 bases from V and 5 bases from J, leaving 13 bases between. The germline V gene has CDR1 SGDLS and CDR2 YYNGEE. The CDR3 consists of 15 residues. CDR3 in DNA: TGTGCCAGCAGCGTGAGTCTTACAGGGACCGGGGAGCTGTTTTTT. Its protein product is CASSVSLTGTGELFF.

V and J are TRBV19 and TRBJ1-5; tentative D call: TRBD1 (6 bases). V lost 4 bases and J lost 4, with 17 bases in between. CDR1 and CDR2 (germline): LNHDA, SQIVND (reference sequence). The CDR3 is 16 amino acids. CDR3 nucleotide sequence: TGTGCCAGTAGTAAAAATACCGGGACAACTAATCAGCCCCAGCATTTT. Its protein product is CASSKNTGTTNQPQHF.